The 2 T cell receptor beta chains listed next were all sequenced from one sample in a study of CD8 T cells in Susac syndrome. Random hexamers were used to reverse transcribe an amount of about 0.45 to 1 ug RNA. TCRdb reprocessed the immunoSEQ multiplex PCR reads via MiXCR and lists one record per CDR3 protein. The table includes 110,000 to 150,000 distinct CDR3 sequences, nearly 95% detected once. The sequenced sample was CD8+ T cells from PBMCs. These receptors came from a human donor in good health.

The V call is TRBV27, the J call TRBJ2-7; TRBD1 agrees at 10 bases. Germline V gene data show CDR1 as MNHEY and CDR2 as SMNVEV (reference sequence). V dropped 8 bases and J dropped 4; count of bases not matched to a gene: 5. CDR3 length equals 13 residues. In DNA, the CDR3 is TGTGCCAGCCAACGACAGGGGGCATACGAGCAGTACTTC. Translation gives CASQRQGAYEQYF.

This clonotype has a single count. CDR3 sequence (DNA): TGTGCCAGCACCAGACCCCGGGACAGACCCTACGAGCAGTACTTC. The encoded protein is CASTRPRDRPYEQYF. The chain recombines TRBV28 with TRBJ2-7; 7 bases fit TRBD1. This CDR3 comprises 15 residues. J lost 2 bases, V lost 7 bases, and 11 bases had no gene match. Germline CDR1 reads MDHEN; CDR2 reads SYDVKM. Variable domain in full (rest from reference TRBV28 and TRBJ2-7): DVKVTQSSRYLVKRTGEKVFLECVQDMDHENMFWYRQDPGLGLRLIYFSYDVKMKEKGDIPEGYSVSREKKERFSLILESASTNQTSMYLCASTRPRDRPYEQYFGPGTRLTVT.